This T cell receptor beta chain stems from a study of identical twins. Whole-study results and caveats: Partly confounded zero-insertion analyses could result from invariant MAIT and iNKT cells.

TCRdb reprocessed the 5' RACE reads with MiXCR, giving one entry per CDR3 protein. The table has 1.5 million to 2 million distinct CDR3 sequences, about 32% seen once; the top ten hold roughly 0.3%. Germline values: CDR1 ENHRY, CDR2 SYGVKD. V was shortened by 4 bases and J by 1 base, with 14 bases between the two germline ends. The CDR3 runs 16 residues. This clonotype was seen a single time. What it recognizes is unknown. Sequences were obtained from cord blood. V and J are TRBV10-3 and TRBJ2-1, with a tentative D call TRBD2 (5 bases). This sequence originates from a newborn girl in good health. The CDR3 reads CAISVDGISSYNEQFF. CDR3 DNA sequence: TGTGCCATCAGTGTGGACGGGATAAGTTCCTACAATGAGCAGTTCTTC.